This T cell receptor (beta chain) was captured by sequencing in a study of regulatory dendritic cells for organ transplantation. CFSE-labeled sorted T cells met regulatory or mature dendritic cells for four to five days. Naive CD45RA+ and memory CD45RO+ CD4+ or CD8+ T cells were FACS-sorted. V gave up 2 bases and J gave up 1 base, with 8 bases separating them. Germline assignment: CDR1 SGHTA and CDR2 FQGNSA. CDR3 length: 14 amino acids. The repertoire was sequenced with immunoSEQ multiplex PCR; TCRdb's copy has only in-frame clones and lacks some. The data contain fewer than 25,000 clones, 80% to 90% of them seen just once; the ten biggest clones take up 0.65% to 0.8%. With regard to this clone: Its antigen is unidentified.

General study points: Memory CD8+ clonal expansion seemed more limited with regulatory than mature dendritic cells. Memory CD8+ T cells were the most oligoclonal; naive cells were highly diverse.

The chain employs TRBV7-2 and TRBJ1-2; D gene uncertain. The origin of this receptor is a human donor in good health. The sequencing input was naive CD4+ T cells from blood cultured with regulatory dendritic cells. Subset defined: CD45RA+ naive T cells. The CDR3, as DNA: TGTGCCAGCAGCTTATCATCACTTAACTATGGCTACACCTTC. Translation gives CASSLSSLNYGYTF. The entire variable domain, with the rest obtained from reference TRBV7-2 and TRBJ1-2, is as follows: GAGVSQSPSNKVTEKGKDVELRCDPISGHTALYWYRQSLGQGLEFLIYFQGNSAPDKSGLPSDRFSAERTGGSVSTLTIQRTQQEDSAVYLCASSLSSLNYGYTFGSGTRLTVV.